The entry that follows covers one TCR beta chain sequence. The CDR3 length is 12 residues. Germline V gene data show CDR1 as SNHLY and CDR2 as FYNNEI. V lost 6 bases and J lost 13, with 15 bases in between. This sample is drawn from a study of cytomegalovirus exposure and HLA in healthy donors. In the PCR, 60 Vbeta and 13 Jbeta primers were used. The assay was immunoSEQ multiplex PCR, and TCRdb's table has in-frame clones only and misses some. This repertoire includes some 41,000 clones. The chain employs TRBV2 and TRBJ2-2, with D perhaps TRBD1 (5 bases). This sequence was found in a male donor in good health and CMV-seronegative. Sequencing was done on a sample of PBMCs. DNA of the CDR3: TGTGCCAGCAGCGACGACAGTGGCTGGCTGTTTTTT. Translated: CASSDDSGWLFF.